This TCR beta chain came from a study of T cell clonotyping in hematopoietic cell transplantation. Study-level findings and limits: CD4 and CD8 repertoire contributions could not be separated without sorting.

The CDR3 loop spans 16 amino acids. Germline CDR1 is SQVTM and CDR2 is ANQGSEA. The V gene end was trimmed by 7 bases and the J gene end by 4 bases; junction bases not matched to a gene: 17. Clones were sequenced by immunoSEQ multiplex PCR, and TCRdb holds only the in-frame ones, with some missing. The profile shows about 15,000 clones, 94% of them singletons. As concerns this clone: Antigen: not known.

The input for sequencing was PBMCs, taken 30 days after allogeneic stem cell transplant. The sequence derives from a male patient aged 55 to 69 who had an allogeneic stem cell transplant from an unrelated donor, so the T cells may come from the graft donor. Some clones in this sample may be carry-over from other donors' samples. The rearrangement joins TRBV29-1 to TRBJ2-5; TRBD1 agrees at 8 bases. DNA for the CDR3: TGCAGCGCTCGGACAGGGAGTGGGATTCAGTCAGAGACCCAGTACTTC. Translation gives CSARTGSGIQSETQYF.